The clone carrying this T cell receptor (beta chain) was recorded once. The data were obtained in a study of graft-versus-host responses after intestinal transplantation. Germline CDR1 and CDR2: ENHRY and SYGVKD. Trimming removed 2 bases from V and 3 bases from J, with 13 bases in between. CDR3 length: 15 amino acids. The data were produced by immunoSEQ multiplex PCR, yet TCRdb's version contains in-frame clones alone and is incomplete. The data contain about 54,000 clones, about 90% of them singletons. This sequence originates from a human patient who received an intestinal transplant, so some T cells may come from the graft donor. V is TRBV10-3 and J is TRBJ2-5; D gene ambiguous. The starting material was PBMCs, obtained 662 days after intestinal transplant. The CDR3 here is CAISEPTGGEETQYF. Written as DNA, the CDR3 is TGTGCCATCAGTGAGCCAACCGGCGGAGAAGAGACCCAGTACTTC.